This TCR beta chain was retrieved from a study of PD-1 blockade in classical Hodgkin lymphoma. Autologous stem cell transplantation was followed by relapse in every patient, and brentuximab vedotin exposure varied. CD4+ T cells were purified from thawed PBMCs by magnetic negative selection. Concerning this clone itself: Its antigen is not known.

Study-level results: Those achieving complete response showed baseline diversity like newly diagnosed patients. Compared with healthy donors, newly diagnosed patients reportedly showed lower baseline TCR diversity.

This CDR3 region has 14 residues. Germline CDR1 and CDR2: MGHDK and SYGVNS. V was cut by 1 base and J by 10 bases, with 15 bases left in between. Clones were read by immunoSEQ multiplex PCR, and TCRdb kept only the in-frame ones, dropping some. Here the sample spans 25,000 to 30,000 clones, 70% to 80% being singletons. The specimen was CD4+ T cells from blood, collected at baseline. The sequence was obtained from a human donor with classical Hodgkin lymphoma. The chain has TRBV25-1 and TRBJ2-3, with D perhaps matching TRBD2 (6 bases). The DNA for the CDR3 is TGTGCCAGCAGTGAATTCGGGGGTCCTCCATCGCAGTATTTT. It specifies CASSEFGGPPSQYF.